The 11 T cell receptor beta chains presented below share a single source sample, sequenced in a study of blood T cell repertoires in COVID-19. Profiling relied on immunoSEQ multiplex PCR, and the TCRdb table lists in-frame clones only, not all of them. The table lists tens of thousands of clones, more than 75% of them singletons. The sample comprised peripheral blood. Receptor source: a human donor with acute or convalescent COVID-19. The donor label of this sample is uncertain.

The chain combines TRBV9 with TRBJ1-5, with TRBD1 matching 7 bases. The CDR3 is 16 amino acids. Trimming cost V 2 bases and J 2 bases; bases outside gene matches: 7. Germline V CDR1 and CDR2: SGDLS, YYNGEE. CDR3 DNA: TGTGCCAGCAGCGTGACAGGGACGAGGGGCAATCAGCCCCAGCATTTT. This encodes CASSVTGTRGNQPQHF.

The V and J genes are TRBV6-6 and TRBJ1-1; no clear D. CDR3 size: 14 residues. V gave up 2 bases and J gave up 6 bases, with 13 bases separating them. Germline assignment: CDR1 MNHNY and CDR2 SVGAGI (reference sequence). The CDR3 loop reads CASSYDPRSPEAFF. CDR3 sequence (DNA): TGTGCCAGCAGTTACGATCCCCGTAGTCCTGAAGCTTTCTTT.

V gene TRBV7-2 combines with J gene TRBJ2-3; TRBD1 might be the D (5 bases). Trimming pared 4 bases from V and 1 base from J, leaving 9 bases between. CDR3 length: 14 amino acids. Germline CDR1 SGHTA, CDR2 FQGNSA. CDR3 in DNA: TGTGCCAGCAGCTCTCTAGGGGGCACAGATACGCAGTATTTT. It encodes CASSSLGGTDTQYF.

The table lists this clone with a few counts. The rearrangement links TRBV4-2 to TRBJ2-1; TRBD2 matches at 8 bases. This CDR3 is 18 amino acids long. Trimming cost V 2 bases and J 0 bases; bases outside gene matches: 9. Germline V gene data show CDR1 as LGHNA and CDR2 as YNFKEQ. Here the CDR3 reads CASSQTTSGTSSYNEQFF. In DNA, the CDR3 is TGTGCCAGCAGCCAAACCACCTCCGGGACTAGCTCCTACAATGAGCAGTTCTTC.

This clone has a single count. The chain couples TRBV19 to TRBJ1-1, with D perhaps TRBD1 (5 bases). V was shortened by 8 bases and J by 7 bases, with 35 bases between the two germline ends. Germline loops: CDR1 LNHDA, CDR2 SQIVND (reference sequence). The CDR3 has 19 residues. DNA of the CDR3: TGTGCCAGTTTTTCCTTCGGGGGTTCACTCACCGCGCAGGTCGGTGAAGCTTTCTTT. The encoded protein is CASFSFGGSLTAQVGEAFF.

The chain recombines TRBV27 with TRBJ1-6; 10 bases are a match to TRBD1. This CDR3 is 13 amino acids long. The trim removed 8 bases at V and 8 bases at J, leaving 3 bases unmatched. Looked up from germline, CDR1 is MNHEY and CDR2 is SMNVEV (reference sequence). The CDR3 DNA follows: TGTGCCAGCGGCGGACAGGGGGATTCACCCCTCCACTTT. Translation gives CASGGQGDSPLHF.

This chain joins TRBV30 and TRBJ2-1; tentatively, D is TRBD2 (5 bases). Germline V CDR1 and CDR2: GTSNPN, SVGIG (reference sequence). V was cut by 2 bases and J by 0 bases, with 8 bases left in between. This CDR3 is built from 14 residues. The CDR3 sequence is CAWSLAASYNEQFF. The CDR3 nucleotides read TGTGCCTGGAGTCTAGCTGCCTCCTACAATGAGCAGTTCTTC.

The chain recombines TRBV19 with TRBJ2-7; 7 bases are a match to TRBD2. The J segment lost 6 bases and the V segment lost 9 bases, leaving 14 bases of the junction unmatched. The CDR3 spans 14 residues. Germline loops: CDR1 LNHDA, CDR2 SQIVND (reference sequence). The CDR3 DNA reads TGTGCCAGCCGTCGACTAGCCCCAGAGAGCGAGCAGTACTTC. This translates into CASRRLAPESEQYF.

The chain joins TRBV10-1 to TRBJ2-1, with 12 bases identical to TRBD2. CDR1 and CDR2 from the germline V gene are WNHNN and SYGVQD (reference sequence). The CDR3 is 14 amino acids. Trimming took 4 bases from V and 8 from J; bases not matched to a gene: 3. The CDR3 loop is CASSATSGGYEQFF. The CDR3 coding sequence is TGCGCCAGCAGTGCGACTAGCGGGGGTTATGAGCAGTTCTTC.

The rearrangement uses TRBV6-5 and TRBJ2-7; D possibly corresponds to TRBD1 (6 bases). This CDR3 has 14 residues. From germline, CDR1 is MNHEY and CDR2 SVGAGI. Trimming removed 5 bases at V and 0 bases at J, with 11 bases between. The DNA for the CDR3 is TGTGCCAGCAGTCGCTCGACAGGCTCCTACGAGCAGTACTTC. Translated, it gives CASSRSTGSYEQYF.

The chain uses TRBV4-2 and TRBJ1-2; TRBD1 agrees at 9 bases. Per germline, CDR1 LGHNA and CDR2 YNFKEQ. The CDR3 is 14 residues long. V shed 2 bases and J 8 bases; nucleotides not matched to a gene: 6. The CDR3 sequence is CASSQLGQGNGYTF. CDR3 nucleotide sequence: TGTGCCAGCAGCCAACTGGGACAGGGAAACGGCTACACCTTC.